This T cell receptor beta chain was retrieved from a study of blood T cell repertoires in COVID-19 (dated by TCRdb to the early 2020s). Describing the broader study: Samples covering the acute and convalescent phases of COVID-19 were provided by collaborators in the United States, Italy and Spain. The samples were drawn from two sources: the first 160 participants of the ongoing ImmuneRACE study, and over 950 subjects contributed by 6 global collaborators. The sample metadata nearly always contained a de-identified subject ID, COVID-19 status, age in years and sex. Where HLA class I and class II types were available, the types were taken from metadata supplied by the sample provider, not from assay-based typing. The prospective study material was composed of cDNA or gDNA derived from T cells, B-cell-depleted T cells, or PBMCs. Deeply sampled blood TCRbeta repertoires from subjects exposed to, actively infected with, or recovered from COVID-19 were included in the dataset. A freely available public database, intended as a resource for researchers studying the immune response to SARS-CoV-2, is where the repertoires were released.

Whole blood was collected in K2EDTA tubes by collaborating institutions according to the institutions' own protocols. Collaborator samples were shipped for TCRbeta analysis as frozen whole blood, isolated PBMCs, or DNA extracted from either sample type. The research as a whole found: Clinical and demographic metadata were provided uncurated, with the amount varying by source and participant.

On this clone: The antigen it binds to is not known. Base quality data are lacking; no much larger clone is found one base away.

Based on the germline V gene, the CDR1 and CDR2 sequences are SNHLY and FYNNEI. The CDR3 runs 13 residues from the cysteine to the phenylalanine. CDR3 DNA only is kept here, 39 bases in frame from base 1. Trimmed from V: 8 bases; trimmed from J: 7 bases; junction bases lacking a gene match: 7. TCRbeta CDR3 regions were amplified from genomic DNA by means of the immunoSEQ Assay, a bias-controlled multiplex PCR. On the study's bioinformatics: Nucleated cell counts per sample were estimated from amplification of reference gene primers within the assay. Sequence reads were collapsed and filtered to measure the absolute abundance of every unique TCRbeta CDR3 rearrangement. Productive Simpson clonality was computed per sample as the square root of Simpson's diversity index over productive rearrangements. What TCRdb holds here is the immuneACCESS table cut down to in-frame rearrangements. Part of the clones is not present; checked against another copy, under half of the missing clones reflect an unresolved V gene, and the others are unexplained. The D gene and trimming were derived from the DNA, and the V and J assignments and clone size from that table. This sample gives tens of thousands of clones in total; almost 85% of them show up just once. The ten largest account for 21% of the sample.

This clonotype originated in a human donor in a cohort sampled during active COVID-19. Specimen: peripheral blood. The chain couples TRBV2 to TRBJ2-2, with 7 bases aligning to TRBD2. At the DNA level, the sequence is TGTGCCAGCTGCCCGCCGGGGGGCGGGGAGCTGTTTTTT. Translated, it gives CASCPPGGGELFF.